The next 8 T cell receptor beta chains were all read from a single sample in a study of spatial heterogeneity in lung cancer. Time point here: sample taken at primary tumor resection. Whole-study findings and limits: The study found that expanded intratumoral alpha and beta TCR counts tracked tumor mutation counts.

TCRdb processed the 5' RACE reads anew with MiXCR; each CDR3 protein has one entry. Of almost 3,000 distinct CDR3 sequences in the sample, around 6.7% were seen once. Antigen specificity for these receptors is unknown. Sequenced material: lung tumor tissue, taken at surgery. These receptors all stem from a female donor with early-stage non-small cell lung cancer.

This clonotype is labeled medium-sized. This chain links TRBV12-3 or TRBV12-4 with TRBJ2-7; D gene uncertain. Trimming shortened V by 1 base and J by 7 bases, and 11 bases separated the two germline ends. The CDR3 spans 13 residues. CDR3 bases: TGTGCCAGCAGTTTAGTGGTCGGACGAGAGCAGTACTTC. Residues: CASSLVVGREQYF.

Within the sample, this clonotype is medium-sized (0.01 to 0.1%). V gene TRBV7-9 combines with J gene TRBJ2-5; D call uncertain. The CDR3 length is 12 residues. In germline, CDR1 is SEHNR, CDR2 FQNEAQ (reference sequence). V was trimmed by 4 bases and J by 2 bases, leaving 5 bases between them. The CDR3 region is CASSSVQETQYF. CDR3 nucleotides: TGTGCCAGCAGCTCCGTACAAGAGACCCAGTACTTC.

This clonotype is classed as medium-sized (0.01 to 0.1%). The chain uses TRBV7-3 and TRBJ1-6; the D gene is possibly TRBD1 (5 bases). CDR1 is SGHTA, CDR2 FQGTGA, per germline. V was pared by 1 base and J by 8 bases, with 12 bases between. The CDR3 is made up of 15 amino acids. Here the CDR3 DNA reads TGTGCCAGCAGCTTAAATCCGTTACAGGATTCACCCCTCCACTTT. Its protein product is CASSLNPLQDSPLHF.

The table lists this clonotype with many counts. This chain uses TRBV24-1 with TRBJ2-7; 8 positions match TRBD1. CDR3 length equals 13 residues. CDR1 and CDR2 from the germline V gene are KGHDR and SFDVKD. Trimming took 3 bases from V and 6 from J; bases not matched to a gene: 3. CDR3 sequence: CATSDLQGGEQYF. As DNA, the CDR3 is TGTGCCACCAGTGATCTACAGGGGGGCGAGCAGTACTTC.

By proportion, this clonotype is medium-sized. The chain links TRBV5-4 to TRBJ2-7, with 9 bases lining up with TRBD2. The J segment lost 5 bases and the V segment lost 3 bases, leaving 6 bases of the junction unmatched. This CDR3 contains 14 residues. In germline, CDR1 is SGHNT, CDR2 YYREEE (reference sequence). CDR3 region: CASSSRRGGDEQYF. As DNA, the CDR3 is TGTGCCAGCAGCTCACGGCGGGGGGGGGACGAGCAGTACTTC.

This clonotype is deemed medium-sized. The J gene is TRBJ2-2, the V gene TRBV20-1; no clear D gene. Trimming took off 4 bases at V and 8 bases at J, with 17 bases between the two ends. This CDR3 spans 14 amino acids. Germline CDR1 reads DFQATT; CDR2 reads SNEGSKA (reference sequence). This CDR3 reads CSATDPTRYGELFF. The CDR3 bases are TGCAGTGCTACCGATCCCACTCGATATGGGGAGCTGTTTTTT.

By sample share, this clonotype is large. The DNA for the CDR3 is TGTGCCAGCAGTTTTGTGTCCGGTACCTCGAGAGCACCCCTCCACTTT. This gives the protein CASSFVSGTSRAPLHF. The gene calls are TRBV6-5 and TRBJ1-6, with D hard to call. The germline CDR1 and CDR2 sequences are MNHEY and SVGAGI. V gave up 4 bases and J gave up 11 bases, with 21 bases separating them. The CDR3 sequence is 16 residues long.

This clonotype is deemed medium-sized. The chain is built from TRBV2 and TRBJ1-6; tentative D call: TRBD1 (5 bases). Trimming took 5 bases from V and 9 from J, leaving 29 bases between them. Germline CDR1 is SNHLY and CDR2 is FYNNEI. The CDR3 contains 19 residues. In DNA form, the CDR3 reads TGTGCCAGCAGTCTGGACGCGGGTCAGGGAGGTTCCTGGAGTTCACCCCTCCACTTT. Protein: CASSLDAGQGGSWSSPLHF.